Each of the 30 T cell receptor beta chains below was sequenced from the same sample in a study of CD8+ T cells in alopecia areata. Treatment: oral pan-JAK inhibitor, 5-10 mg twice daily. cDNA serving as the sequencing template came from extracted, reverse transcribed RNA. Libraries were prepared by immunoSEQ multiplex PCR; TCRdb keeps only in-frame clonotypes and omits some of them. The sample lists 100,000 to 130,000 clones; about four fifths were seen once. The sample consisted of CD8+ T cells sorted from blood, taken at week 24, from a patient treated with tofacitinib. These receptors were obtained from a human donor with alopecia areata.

This chain's CDR3 is CASSPLTGSNEQFF. The CDR3 bases are TGTGCCAGCTCACCCCTGACAGGTTCTAATGAGCAGTTCTTC. The chain couples TRBV18 to TRBJ2-1; D might be TRBD1 (6 bases). The CDR3 covers 14 residues. Germline CDR1 reads KGHSH; CDR2 reads LQKENI. V dropped 3 bases and J dropped 7 bases, with 13 bases sitting between them.

The DNA for the CDR3 is TGTGCCAGCAGCTTGTCTGGGGATAACATTCAGTACTTC. Translating it yields CASSLSGDNIQYF. This chain uses TRBV7-9 with TRBJ2-4; D unresolved. Germline CDR1 SEHNR, CDR2 FQNEAQ (reference sequence). CDR3 size: 13 residues. V was shortened by 3 bases and J by 7 bases, with 10 bases between the two germline ends.

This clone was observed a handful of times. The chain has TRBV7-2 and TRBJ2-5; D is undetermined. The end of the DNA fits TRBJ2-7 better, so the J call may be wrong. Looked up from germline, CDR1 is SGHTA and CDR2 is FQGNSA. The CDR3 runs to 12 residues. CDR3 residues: CASSLGVNEQYF. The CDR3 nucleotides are TGTGCCAGCAGCTTAGGGGTTAACGAGCAGTACTTC.

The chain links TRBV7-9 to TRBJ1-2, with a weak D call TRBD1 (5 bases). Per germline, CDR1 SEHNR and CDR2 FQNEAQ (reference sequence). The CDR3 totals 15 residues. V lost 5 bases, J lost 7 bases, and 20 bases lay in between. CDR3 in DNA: TGTGCCAGCAGCAGAGGACCTACAGGAGTTGGTGGCTACACCTTC. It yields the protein CASSRGPTGVGGYTF.

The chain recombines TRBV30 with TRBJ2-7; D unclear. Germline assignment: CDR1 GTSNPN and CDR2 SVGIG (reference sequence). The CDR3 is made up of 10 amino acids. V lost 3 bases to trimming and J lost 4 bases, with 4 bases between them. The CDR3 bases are TGTGCCTGGAGCGGGTACGAGCAGTACTTC. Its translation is CAWSGYEQYF.

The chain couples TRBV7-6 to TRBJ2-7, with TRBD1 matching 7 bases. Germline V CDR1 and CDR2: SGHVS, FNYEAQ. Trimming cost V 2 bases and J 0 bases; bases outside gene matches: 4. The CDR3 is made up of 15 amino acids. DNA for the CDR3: TGTGCCAGCAGCTTATCCCGGGACAGCTCCTACGAGCAGTACTTC. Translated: CASSLSRDSSYEQYF.

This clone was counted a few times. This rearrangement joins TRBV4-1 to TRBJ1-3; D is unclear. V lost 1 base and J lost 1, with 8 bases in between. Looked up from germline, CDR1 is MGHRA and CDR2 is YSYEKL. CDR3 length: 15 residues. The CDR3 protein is CASSQGGGSGNTIYF. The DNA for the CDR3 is TGCGCCAGCAGCCAAGGCGGCGGATCTGGAAACACCATATATTTT.

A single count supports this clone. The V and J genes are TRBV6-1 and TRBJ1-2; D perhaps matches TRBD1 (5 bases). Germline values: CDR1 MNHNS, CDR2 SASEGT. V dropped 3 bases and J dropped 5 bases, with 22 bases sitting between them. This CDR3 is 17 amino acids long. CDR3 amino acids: CASSDLPGRSLSYGYTF. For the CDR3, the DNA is TGTGCCAGCAGTGACCTCCCGGGACGATCACTCTCTTATGGCTACACCTTC.

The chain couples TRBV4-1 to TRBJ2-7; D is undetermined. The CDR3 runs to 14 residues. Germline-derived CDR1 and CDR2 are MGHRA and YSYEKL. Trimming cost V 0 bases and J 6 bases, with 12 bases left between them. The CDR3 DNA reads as TGCGCCAGCAGCCAAGATCCGCGAGGTGCCGAGCAGTACTTC. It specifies CASSQDPRGAEQYF.

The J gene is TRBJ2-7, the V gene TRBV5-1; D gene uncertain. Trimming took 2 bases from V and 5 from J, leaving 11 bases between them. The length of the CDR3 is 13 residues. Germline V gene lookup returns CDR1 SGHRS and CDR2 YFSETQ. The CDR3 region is CASSFRVAHEQYF. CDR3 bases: TGCGCCAGCAGCTTCCGGGTAGCCCACGAGCAGTACTTC.

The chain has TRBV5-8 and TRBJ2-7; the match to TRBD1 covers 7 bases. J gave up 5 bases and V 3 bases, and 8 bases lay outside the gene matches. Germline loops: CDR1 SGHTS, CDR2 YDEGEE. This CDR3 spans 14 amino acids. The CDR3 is CASSSPTGANEQYF. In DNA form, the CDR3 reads TGTGCCAGCAGCTCACCTACAGGGGCGAACGAGCAGTACTTC.

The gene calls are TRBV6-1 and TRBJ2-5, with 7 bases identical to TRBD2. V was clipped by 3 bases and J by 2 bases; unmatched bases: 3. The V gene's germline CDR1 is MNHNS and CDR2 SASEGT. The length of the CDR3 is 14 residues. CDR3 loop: CASSDFSGQETQYF. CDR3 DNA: TGTGCCAGCAGTGATTTTAGCGGGCAAGAGACCCAGTACTTC.

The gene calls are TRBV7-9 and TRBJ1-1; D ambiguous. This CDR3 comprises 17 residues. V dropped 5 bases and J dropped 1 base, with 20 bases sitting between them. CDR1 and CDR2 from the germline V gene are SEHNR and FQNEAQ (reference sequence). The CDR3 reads CASSTLAQAAWNTEAFF. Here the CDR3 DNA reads TGTGCCAGCAGCACCCTTGCCCAGGCGGCGTGGAACACTGAAGCTTTCTTT.

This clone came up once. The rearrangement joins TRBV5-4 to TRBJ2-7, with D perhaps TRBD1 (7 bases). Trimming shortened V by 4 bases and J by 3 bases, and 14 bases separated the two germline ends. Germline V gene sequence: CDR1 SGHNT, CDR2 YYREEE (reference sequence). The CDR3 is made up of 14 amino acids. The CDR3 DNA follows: TGTGCCAGCAGCCCCGGCCAGGGGGGCTACGAGCAGTACTTC. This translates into CASSPGQGGYEQYF.

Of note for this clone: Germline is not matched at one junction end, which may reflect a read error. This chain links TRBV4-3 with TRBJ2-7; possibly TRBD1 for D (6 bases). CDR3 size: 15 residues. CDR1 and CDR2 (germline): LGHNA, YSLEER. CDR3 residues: CASSQAYRVAYEQHF. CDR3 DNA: TGCGCCAGCAGCCAAGCATACAGGGTTGCCTACGAGCAGCACTTC.

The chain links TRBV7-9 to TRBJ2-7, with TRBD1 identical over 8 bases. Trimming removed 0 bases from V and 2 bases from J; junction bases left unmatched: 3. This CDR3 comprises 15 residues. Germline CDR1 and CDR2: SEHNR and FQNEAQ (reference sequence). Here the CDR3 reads CASSLAQGATYEQYF. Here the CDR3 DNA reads TGTGCCAGCAGCTTAGCGCAGGGGGCGACCTACGAGCAGTACTTC.

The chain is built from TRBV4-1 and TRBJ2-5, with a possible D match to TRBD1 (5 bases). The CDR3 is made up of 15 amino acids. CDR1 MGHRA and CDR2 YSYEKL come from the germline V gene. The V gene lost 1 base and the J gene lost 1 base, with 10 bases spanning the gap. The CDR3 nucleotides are TGCGCCAGCAGCCAAGGGTACAGGAGCCAAGAGACCCAGTACTTC. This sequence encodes CASSQGYRSQETQYF.

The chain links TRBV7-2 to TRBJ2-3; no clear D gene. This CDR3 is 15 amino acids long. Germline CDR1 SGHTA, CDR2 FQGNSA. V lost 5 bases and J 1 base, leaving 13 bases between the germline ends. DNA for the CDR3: TGTGCCAGCAGCACCCCTTTGGGTGGCACAGATACGCAGTATTTT. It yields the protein CASSTPLGGTDTQYF.

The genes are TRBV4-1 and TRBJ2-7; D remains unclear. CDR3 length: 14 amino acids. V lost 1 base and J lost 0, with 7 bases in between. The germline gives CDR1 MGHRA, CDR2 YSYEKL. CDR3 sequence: CASSQGHSSYEQYF. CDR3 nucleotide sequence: TGCGCCAGCAGCCAAGGGCACAGCTCCTACGAGCAGTACTTC.

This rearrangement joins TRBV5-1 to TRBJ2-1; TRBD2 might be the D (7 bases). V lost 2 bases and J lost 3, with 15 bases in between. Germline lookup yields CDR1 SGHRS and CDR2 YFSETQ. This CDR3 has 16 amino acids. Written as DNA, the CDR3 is TGCGCCAGCAGCTTTAAAGCGGGACACTTCTACAATGAGCAGTTCTTC. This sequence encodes CASSFKAGHFYNEQFF. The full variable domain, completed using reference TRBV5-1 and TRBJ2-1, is KAGVTQTPRYLIKTRGQQVTLSCSPISGHRSVSWYQQTPGQGLQFLFEYFSETQRNKGNFPGRFSGRQFSNSRSEMNVSTLELGDSALYLCASSFKAGHFYNEQFFGPGTRLTVL.

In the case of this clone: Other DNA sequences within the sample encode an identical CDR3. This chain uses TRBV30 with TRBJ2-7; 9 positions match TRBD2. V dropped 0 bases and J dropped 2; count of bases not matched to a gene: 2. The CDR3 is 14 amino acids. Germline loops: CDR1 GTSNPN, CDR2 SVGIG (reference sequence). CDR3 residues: CAWSVAGGAYEQYF. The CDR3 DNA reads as TGTGCCTGGAGTGTGGCGGGGGGGGCCTACGAGCAGTACTTC.

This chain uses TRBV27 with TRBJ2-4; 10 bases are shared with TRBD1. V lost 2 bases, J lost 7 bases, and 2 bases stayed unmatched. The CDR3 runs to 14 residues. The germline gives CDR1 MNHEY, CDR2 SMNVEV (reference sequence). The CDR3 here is CASSLMTGGNIQYF. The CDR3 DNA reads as TGTGCCAGCAGTTTAATGACAGGGGGCAACATTCAGTACTTC.

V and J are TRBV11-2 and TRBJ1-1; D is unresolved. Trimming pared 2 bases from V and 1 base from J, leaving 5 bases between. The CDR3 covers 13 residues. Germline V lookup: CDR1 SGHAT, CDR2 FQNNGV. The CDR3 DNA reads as TGTGCCAGCAGCTTACCAGCGAACACTGAAGCTTTCTTT. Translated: CASSLPANTEAFF.

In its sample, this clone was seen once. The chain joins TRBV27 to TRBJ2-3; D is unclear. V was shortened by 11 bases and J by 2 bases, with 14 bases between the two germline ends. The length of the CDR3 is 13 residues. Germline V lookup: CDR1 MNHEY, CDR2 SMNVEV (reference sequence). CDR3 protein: CAVAKDDTDTQYF. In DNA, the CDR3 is TGTGCCGTCGCTAAGGACGACACAGATACGCAGTATTTT.

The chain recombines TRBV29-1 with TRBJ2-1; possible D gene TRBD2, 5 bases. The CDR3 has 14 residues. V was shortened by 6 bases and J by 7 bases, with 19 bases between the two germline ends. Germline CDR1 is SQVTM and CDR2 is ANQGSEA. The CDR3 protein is CSVIRTSFGNEQFF. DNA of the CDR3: TGCAGCGTGATCAGAACTAGTTTTGGGAATGAGCAGTTCTTC.

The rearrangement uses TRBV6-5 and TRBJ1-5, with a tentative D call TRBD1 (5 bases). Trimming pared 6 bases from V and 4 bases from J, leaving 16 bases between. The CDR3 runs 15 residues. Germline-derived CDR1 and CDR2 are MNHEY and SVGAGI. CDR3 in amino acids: CASSLRRVGNQPQHF. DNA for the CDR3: TGTGCCAGCAGCCTGCGCAGGGTAGGAAATCAGCCCCAGCATTTT.

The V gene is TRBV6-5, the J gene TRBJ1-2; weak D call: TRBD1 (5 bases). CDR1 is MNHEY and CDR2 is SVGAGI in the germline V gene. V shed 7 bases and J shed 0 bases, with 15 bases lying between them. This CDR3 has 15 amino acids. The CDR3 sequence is CASTLGPGANYGYTF. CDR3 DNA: TGTGCCAGCACCCTCGGCCCGGGGGCTAACTATGGCTACACCTTC.

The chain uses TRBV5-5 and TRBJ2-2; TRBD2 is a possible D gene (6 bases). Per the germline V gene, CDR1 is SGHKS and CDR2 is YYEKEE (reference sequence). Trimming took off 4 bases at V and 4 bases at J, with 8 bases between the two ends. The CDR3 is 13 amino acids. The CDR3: CASSRRGTGELFF. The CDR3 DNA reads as TGTGCCAGCAGCCGGCGGGGCACCGGGGAGCTGTTTTTT. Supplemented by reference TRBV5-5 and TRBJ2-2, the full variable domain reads DAGVTQSPTHLIKTRGQQVTLRCSPISGHKSVSWYQQVLGQGPQFIFQYYEKEERGRGNFPDRFSARQFPNYSSELNVNALLLGDSALYLCASSRRGTGELFFGEGSRLTVL.

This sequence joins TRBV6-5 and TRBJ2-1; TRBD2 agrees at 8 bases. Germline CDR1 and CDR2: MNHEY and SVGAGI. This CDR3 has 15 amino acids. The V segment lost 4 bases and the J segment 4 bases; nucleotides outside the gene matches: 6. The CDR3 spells CASSLGRGAYNEQFF. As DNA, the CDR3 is TGTGCCAGCAGTTTGGGGCGGGGGGCTTACAATGAGCAGTTCTTC.

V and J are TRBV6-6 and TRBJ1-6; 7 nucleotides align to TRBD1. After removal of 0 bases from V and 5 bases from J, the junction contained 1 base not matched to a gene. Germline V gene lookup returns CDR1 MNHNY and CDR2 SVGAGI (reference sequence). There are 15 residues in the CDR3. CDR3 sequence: CASSYSTGHNSPLHF. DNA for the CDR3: TGTGCCAGCAGTTACTCGACAGGGCATAATTCACCCCTCCACTTT.